The 25 T cell receptor beta chains below were found in one sample sequenced in a study of technical replicates of blood from several donors. TCRdb's copy holds only in-frame clones and misses some; the assay was immunoSEQ multiplex PCR. The top ten hold under 3% of the sample, which has tens of thousands of clones, approximately 94% seen once. Sequences were obtained from PBMCs. These TCRs come from a human donor in good health. Some clones in this sample may be carry-over from other donors' samples.

The chain couples TRBV5-1 to TRBJ1-2; D unresolved. Trimming removed 3 bases from V and 8 bases from J, with 14 bases in between. CDR3 size: 13 residues. CDR1 and CDR2 (germline): SGHRS, YFSETQ. CDR3 protein: CASSSPMGGGYTF. Here the CDR3 DNA reads TGCGCCAGCAGCTCTCCGATGGGAGGAGGCTACACCTTC.

The chain carries TRBV7-2 and TRBJ1-5; 7 bases agree with TRBD1. Germline V gene sequence: CDR1 SGHTA, CDR2 FQGNSA. The CDR3 is 12 amino acids. With V trimmed by 5 bases and J by 16 bases, 11 bases remained unmatched. CDR3 protein: CASSSRTGYLHF. The CDR3 bases are TGTGCCAGCAGCAGCCGGACAGGTTATTTACATTTT.

The rearrangement uses TRBV5-6 and TRBJ2-5, with TRBD2 identical over 9 bases. Unmatched junction bases numbered 9, after V lost 5 bases and J lost 4 bases. The CDR3 is 15 amino acids. CDR1 and CDR2 from the germline V gene are SGHDT and YYEEEE. CDR3 nucleotides: TGTGCCAGCAGGACGGGTAGCGGGAGTCCAGAGACCCAGTACTTC. Its translation is CASRTGSGSPETQYF.

The CDR3 DNA reads TGTGCCAGCCGCGACGAGACTAGCGGATTTAAAAACATTCAGTACTTC. Its protein product is CASRDETSGFKNIQYF. This chain joins TRBV7-2 and TRBJ2-4, with TRBD2 identical over 9 bases. This CDR3 has 16 residues. Germline V gene data show CDR1 as SGHTA and CDR2 as FQGNSA. J lost 4 bases, V lost 8 bases, and 12 bases had no gene match.

J is TRBJ2-4 and V is TRBV19; a possible D gene is TRBD1 (6 bases). There are 14 residues in the CDR3. Germline CDR1 LNHDA, CDR2 SQIVND (reference sequence). Trimming removed 8 bases from V and 1 base from J, with 12 bases in between. This CDR3 is CASLNTGAKNIQYF. Written as DNA, the CDR3 is TGTGCCAGTTTAAATACAGGGGCCAAAAACATTCAGTACTTC.

The chain couples TRBV2 to TRBJ1-6; TRBD1 matches at 8 bases. The V segment lost 11 bases and the J segment 7 bases; nucleotides outside the gene matches: 7. CDR3 length: 13 amino acids. Per germline, CDR1 SNHLY and CDR2 FYNNEI. CDR3: CAGRGQGNSPLHF. The CDR3 DNA sequence: TGTGCCGGTAGAGGACAGGGAAATTCACCCCTCCACTTT. The whole variable domain, remainder taken from reference TRBV2 and TRBJ1-6, is EPEVTQTPSHQVTQMGQEVILRCVPISNHLYFYWYRQILGQKVEFLVSFYNNEISEKSEIFDDQFSVERPDGSNFTLKIRSTKLEDSAMYFCAGRGQGNSPLHFGNGTRLTVT.

This sequence joins TRBV5-6 and TRBJ2-2; 7 bases align to TRBD2. Germline V gene lookup returns CDR1 SGHDT and CDR2 YYEEEE. V gave up 2 bases and J gave up 6 bases; unmatched junction bases: 7. The CDR3 covers 15 residues. CDR3 amino acids: CASSFVGGPPGELFF. The CDR3 DNA is TGTGCCAGCAGCTTTGTGGGAGGGCCCCCCGGGGAGCTGTTTTTT.

The rearrangement uses TRBV5-1 and TRBJ2-5; 7 bases fit TRBD2. Germline CDR1 SGHRS, CDR2 YFSETQ. This CDR3 comprises 15 residues. Germline trimming cut 7 bases from V and 1 base from J; bases unmatched to any gene: 10. As DNA, the CDR3 is TGCGCCAGCCTTCCGGGACTAACCCGCCAAGAGACCCAGTACTTC. Residues: CASLPGLTRQETQYF.

The chain combines TRBV30 with TRBJ2-1, with TRBD2 matching 8 bases. CDR1 and CDR2 from the germline V gene are GTSNPN and SVGIG (reference sequence). J gave up 2 bases and V 3 bases, and 3 bases lay outside the gene matches. CDR3 size: 14 residues. The CDR3 region is CAWRSGGAYNEQFF. The CDR3 nucleotides are TGTGCCTGGAGATCCGGGGGGGCCTACAATGAGCAGTTCTTC.

The CDR3 nucleotides read TGTGCCTGGAGGACAGAGACTGCCTATGGCTACACCTTC. Translating it yields CAWRTETAYGYTF. V is TRBV30 and J is TRBJ1-2; the D gene is possibly TRBD1 (5 bases). This CDR3 region has 13 residues. Germline CDR1 reads GTSNPN; CDR2 reads SVGIG (reference sequence). Trimming removed 3 bases at V and 4 bases at J, with 12 bases between.

CDR3 residues: CASGLTLGWGGGEQYF. The CDR3 DNA reads as TGTGCTAGTGGTTTGACCCTGGGGTGGGGGGGAGGTGAGCAGTACTTC. This rearrangement joins TRBV12-5 to TRBJ2-7; 7 nucleotides match TRBD2. The length of the CDR3 is 16 residues. Germline V gene data show CDR1 as LGHNT and CDR2 as FRNRAP. V gave up 2 bases and J gave up 7 bases; unmatched junction bases: 14.

This chain uses TRBV9 with TRBJ1-2; no reliable D call. CDR3 length: 14 amino acids. CDR1 is SGDLS, CDR2 YYNGEE, per germline. Trimming left V 0 bases short and J 4 bases short, with 10 bases between. The CDR3 nucleotides are TGTGCCAGCAGCGTAGATCCGAACTTCTATGGCTACACCTTC. It encodes CASSVDPNFYGYTF.

V and J are TRBV5-6 and TRBJ1-4; TRBD1 aligns across 8 bases. V gave up 3 bases and J gave up 1 base; unmatched junction bases: 5. Looked up from germline, CDR1 is SGHDT and CDR2 is YYEEEE. The CDR3 is 16 residues long. The CDR3 DNA sequence: TGTGCCAGCAGCTCCACCGGACAGGGAACTAATGAAAAACTGTTTTTT. Translated: CASSSTGQGTNEKLFF.

This sequence joins TRBV10-2 and TRBJ2-1; D unresolved. The CDR3 sequence is 14 residues long. Trimming left V 6 bases short and J 2 bases short, with 11 bases between. Germline V lookup: CDR1 WSHSY, CDR2 SAAADI. The CDR3 sequence: CASRILRAYNEQFF. The CDR3 coding sequence is TGCGCCAGCAGGATCCTCCGGGCCTACAATGAGCAGTTCTTC.

This clone was recorded only once. V usage is TRBV5-5 and J usage is TRBJ2-1; unclear D gene. V was trimmed by 1 base and J by 4 bases, leaving 12 bases between them. The CDR3 contains 15 residues. Germline V CDR1 and CDR2: SGHKS, YYEKEE (reference sequence). The CDR3 nucleotides read TGTGCCAGCAGCTTGCAGTTGGGCTTATACAATGAGCAGTTCTTC. This gives the protein CASSLQLGLYNEQFF.

V usage is TRBV29-1 and J usage is TRBJ1-5, with D possibly TRBD1 on 5 matching bases. The CDR3 loop spans 13 amino acids. Trimming removed 2 bases at V and 4 bases at J, with 9 bases between. Germline V gene data show CDR1 as SQVTM and CDR2 as ANQGSEA. Here the CDR3 reads CSVELQENQPQHF. CDR3 DNA: TGCAGCGTTGAATTACAGGAGAATCAGCCCCAGCATTTT. Full variable domain (missing parts from reference TRBV29-1 and TRBJ1-5): SAVISQKPSRDICQRGTSLTIQCQVDSQVTMMFWYRQQPGQSLTLIATANQGSEATYESGFVIDKFPISRPNLTFSTLTVSNMSPEDSSIYLCSVELQENQPQHFGDGTRLSIL.

The chain couples TRBV5-4 to TRBJ1-4; 7 bases map to TRBD1. Germline V lookup: CDR1 SGHNT, CDR2 YYREEE (reference sequence). Trimming took 5 bases from V and 7 from J; bases not matched to a gene: 11. The length of the CDR3 is 15 residues. CDR3: CASSRQGVEGEKLFF. The CDR3 DNA sequence: TGTGCCAGCAGTAGGCAGGGGGTTGAGGGTGAAAAACTGTTTTTT.

The chain recombines TRBV27 with TRBJ1-5; D not certain. CDR1 and CDR2 (germline): MNHEY, SMNVEV (reference sequence). Trimming pared 4 bases from V and 7 bases from J, leaving 14 bases between. The CDR3 loop spans 14 amino acids. The CDR3 sequence: CASSWLGPDQPQHF. The CDR3 coding sequence is TGTGCCAGCAGTTGGTTGGGCCCTGACCAGCCCCAGCATTTT.

The V gene is TRBV7-8, the J gene TRBJ1-1; D gene unclear. V was clipped by 4 bases and J by 1 base, with 19 bases between them. Germline loops: CDR1 SGHVS, CDR2 FQNEAQ. This CDR3 has 17 amino acids. This chain's CDR3 is CASSSRVLWPKNTEAFF. The DNA of the CDR3 is TGTGCCAGCAGCTCGAGGGTCTTATGGCCCAAGAACACTGAAGCTTTCTTT.

The chain is built from TRBV19 and TRBJ1-1; 9 bases fit TRBD1. CDR3 size: 17 residues. The J segment lost 1 base and the V segment lost 4 bases, leaving 10 bases of the junction unmatched. Germline values: CDR1 LNHDA, CDR2 SQIVND (reference sequence). This chain's CDR3 is CASSNPMDRGANTEAFF. In DNA, the CDR3 is TGTGCCAGTAGTAACCCGATGGACAGGGGTGCGAACACTGAAGCTTTCTTT.

The gene calls are TRBV10-3 and TRBJ2-7, with 8 positions matching TRBD2. V lost 11 bases, J lost 0 bases, and 6 bases stayed unmatched. Germline lookup yields CDR1 ENHRY and CDR2 SYGVKD. The CDR3 is 13 amino acids. This chain's CDR3 is CAAAGGGSYEQYF. CDR3 DNA: TGTGCCGCCGCCGGGGGGGGCTCCTACGAGCAGTACTTC.

This chain links TRBV19 with TRBJ2-7, with a tentative D call TRBD2 (5 bases). The CDR3 has 14 residues. Germline-derived CDR1 and CDR2 are LNHDA and SQIVND (reference sequence). Trimming took 1 base from V and 2 from J, leaving 9 bases between them. The CDR3 here is CASSIGAGTYEQYF. The CDR3 bases are TGTGCCAGTAGTATAGGTGCCGGGACCTACGAGCAGTACTTC.

J is TRBJ1-2 and V is TRBV9; 9 bases fit TRBD1. This CDR3 is 14 amino acids long. Germline V gene data show CDR1 as SGDLS and CDR2 as YYNGEE. The trim removed 6 bases at V and 8 bases at J, leaving 11 bases unmatched. The CDR3 DNA reads as TGTGCCAGCACCCCCAGGACAGGGGAAGCGGGCTACACCTTC. This translates into CASTPRTGEAGYTF.

The chain couples TRBV5-6 to TRBJ1-4; no clear D. CDR3 length: 13 amino acids. Germline assignment: CDR1 SGHDT and CDR2 YYEEEE. The V and J ends lost 0 bases and 7 bases respectively, with 7 bases between them. The CDR3 bases are TGTGCCAGCAGCTTGGGGACTGTTGAAAAACTGTTTTTT. Translated, it gives CASSLGTVEKLFF. Using reference TRBV5-6 and TRBJ1-4 for the parts outside the CDR3, the full variable domain is DAGVTQSPTHLIKTRGQQVTLRCSPKSGHDTVSWYQQALGQGPQFIFQYYEEEERQRGNFPDRFSGHQFPNYSSELNVNALLLGDSALYLCASSLGTVEKLFFGSGTQLSVL.

The rearrangement joins TRBV7-7 to TRBJ2-1; a weak D match, TRBD2 (6 bases). V was shortened by 5 bases and J by 5 bases, with 10 bases between the two germline ends. Per germline, CDR1 SSHAT and CDR2 FNYEAQ (reference sequence). The CDR3 loop spans 13 amino acids. CDR3 residues: CASSRGTDNEQFF. CDR3 sequence (DNA): TGTGCCAGCAGCCGCGGGACGGACAATGAGCAGTTCTTC. Based on the CDR3 plus reference TRBV7-7 and TRBJ2-1, the full variable domain is GAGVSQSPRYKVTKRGQDVTLRCDPISSHATLYWYQQALGQGPEFLTYFNYEAQPDKSGLPSDRFSAERPEGSISTLTIQRTEQRDSAMYRCASSRGTDNEQFFGPGTRLTVL.